This T cell receptor (beta chain) was recorded in a study of cytotoxic CD8 clonotypes in ibrutinib-treated CLL. In the study overall: Over 10 relapsed/refractory, some 14 treatment-naive; around 18 IGHV unmutated. The authors obtained response samples at a median of around eleven months of treatment, range 6 to 36. Study results and caveats: Clonality grew at ibrutinib response; at progression, it decreased back toward baseline. The study found public clonotypes uncommon, contracting or stable on treatment.

The CDR3 covers 13 residues. Per the germline V gene, CDR1 is SSHAT and CDR2 is FNYEAQ (reference sequence). The repertoire was sequenced with immunoSEQ multiplex PCR; TCRdb's copy has only in-frame clones and lacks some. The repertoire has around 53,000 clones, 50% to 65% of them found once; the top ten carry 20% to 30%. This clone has more than one count but fewer than ten. Its target is unknown. The junction differs from germline at one of its ends, possibly a read error. V gene TRBV7-7 combines with J gene TRBJ2-7; TRBD1 agrees at 9 bases. The sample consisted of PBMCs, taken at disease progression, from a patient treated with ibrutinib. This receptor was obtained from a human donor with chronic lymphocytic leukemia. CDR3 amino acids: CASSRDRGDEQYF. The CDR3 DNA is TGTGCTAGCAGCCGCGACAGGGGGGACGAGCAGTACTTC.